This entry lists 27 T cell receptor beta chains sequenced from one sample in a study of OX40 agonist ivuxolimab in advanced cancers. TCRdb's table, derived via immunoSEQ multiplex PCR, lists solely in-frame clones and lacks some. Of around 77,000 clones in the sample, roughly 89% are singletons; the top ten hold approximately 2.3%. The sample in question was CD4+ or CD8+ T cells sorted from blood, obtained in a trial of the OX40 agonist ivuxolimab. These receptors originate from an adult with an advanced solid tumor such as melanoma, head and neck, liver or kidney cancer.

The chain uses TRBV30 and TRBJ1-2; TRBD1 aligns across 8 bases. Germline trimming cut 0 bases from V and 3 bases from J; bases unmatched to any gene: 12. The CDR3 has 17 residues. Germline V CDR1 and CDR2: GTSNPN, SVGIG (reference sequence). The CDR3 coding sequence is TGTGCCTGGAGTGTCCGGACAGGGTATCGAGGTGACTATGGCTACACCTTC. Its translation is CAWSVRTGYRGDYGYTF.

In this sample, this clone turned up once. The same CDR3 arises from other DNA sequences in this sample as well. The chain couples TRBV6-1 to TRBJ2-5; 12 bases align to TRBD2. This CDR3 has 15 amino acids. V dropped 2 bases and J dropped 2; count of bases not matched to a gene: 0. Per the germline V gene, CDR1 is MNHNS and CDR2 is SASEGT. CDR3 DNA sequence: TGTGCCAGCAGTGAACTAGCGGGGGGGCAAGAGACCCAGTACTTC. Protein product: CASSELAGGQETQYF.

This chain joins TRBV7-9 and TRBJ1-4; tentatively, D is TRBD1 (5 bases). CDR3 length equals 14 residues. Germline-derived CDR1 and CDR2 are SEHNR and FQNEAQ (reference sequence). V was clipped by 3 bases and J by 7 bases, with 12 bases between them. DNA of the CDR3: TGTGCCAGCAGCTTGGGGGATTATGCTGAAAAACTGTTTTTT. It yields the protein CASSLGDYAEKLFF.

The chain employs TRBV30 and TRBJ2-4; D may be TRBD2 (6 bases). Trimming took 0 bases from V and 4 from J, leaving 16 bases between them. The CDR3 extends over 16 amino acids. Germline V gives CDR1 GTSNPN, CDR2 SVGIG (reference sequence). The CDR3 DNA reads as TGTGCCTGGAGTGTCGGGTTGTTGGGGAGGAAAAACATTCAGTACTTC. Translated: CAWSVGLLGRKNIQYF.

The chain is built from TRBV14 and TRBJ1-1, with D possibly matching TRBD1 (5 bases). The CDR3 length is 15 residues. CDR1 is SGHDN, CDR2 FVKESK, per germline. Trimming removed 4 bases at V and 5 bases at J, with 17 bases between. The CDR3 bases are TGTGCCAGCAGCCCAAGTCAGCGGGGGAGGACTGAAGCTTTCTTT. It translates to CASSPSQRGRTEAFF.

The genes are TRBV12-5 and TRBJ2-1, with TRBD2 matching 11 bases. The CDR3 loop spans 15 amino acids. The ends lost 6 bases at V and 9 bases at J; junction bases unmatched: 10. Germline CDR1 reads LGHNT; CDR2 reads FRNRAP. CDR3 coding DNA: TGTGCTAGTGGAGTGGTAGCGGGGGGGCTCAGTGAGCAGTTCTTC. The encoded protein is CASGVVAGGLSEQFF.

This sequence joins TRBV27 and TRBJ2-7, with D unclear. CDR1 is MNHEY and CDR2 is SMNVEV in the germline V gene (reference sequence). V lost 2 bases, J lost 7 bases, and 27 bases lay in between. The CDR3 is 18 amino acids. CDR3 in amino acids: CASSLRLIEQTKTREQYF. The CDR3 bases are TGTGCCAGCAGTTTAAGGTTAATTGAACAGACCAAGACACGAGAGCAGTACTTC.

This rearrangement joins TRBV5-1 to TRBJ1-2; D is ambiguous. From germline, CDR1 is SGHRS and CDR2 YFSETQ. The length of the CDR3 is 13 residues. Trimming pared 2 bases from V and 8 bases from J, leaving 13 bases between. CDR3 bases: TGCGCCAGCAGCTTCGGGCAGGCAGGAGGCTACACCTTC. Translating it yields CASSFGQAGGYTF.

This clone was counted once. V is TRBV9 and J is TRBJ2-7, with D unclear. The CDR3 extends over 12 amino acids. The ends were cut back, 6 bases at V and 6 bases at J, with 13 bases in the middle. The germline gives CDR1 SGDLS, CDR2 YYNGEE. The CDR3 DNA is TGTGCCAGCAACCGAATGGAAGGCGAGCAGTACTTC. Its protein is CASNRMEGEQYF.

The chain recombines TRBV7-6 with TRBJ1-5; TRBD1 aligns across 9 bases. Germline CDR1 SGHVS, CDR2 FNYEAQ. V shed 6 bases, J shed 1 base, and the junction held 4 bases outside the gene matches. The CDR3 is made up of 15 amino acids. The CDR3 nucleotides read TGTGCCAGCAGTCGGACAGGGGACAGCAATCAGCCCCAGCATTTT. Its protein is CASSRTGDSNQPQHF.

The CDR3 DNA follows: TGTGCCATCAGAGGCGCGGGACGACAGGTCGACGAGCAGTACTTC. Its protein is CAIRGAGRQVDEQYF. The V call is TRBV10-3, the J call TRBJ2-7; D possibly matches TRBD1 or TRBD2 (6 bases each). Germline lookup yields CDR1 ENHRY and CDR2 SYGVKD. The CDR3 length is 15 residues. V lost 6 bases, J lost 5 bases, and 20 bases lay in between.

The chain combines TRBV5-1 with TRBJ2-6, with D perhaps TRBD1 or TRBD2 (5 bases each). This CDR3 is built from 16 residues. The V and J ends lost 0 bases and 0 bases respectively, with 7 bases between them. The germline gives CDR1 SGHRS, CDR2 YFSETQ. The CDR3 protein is CASSLVGTSGANVLTF. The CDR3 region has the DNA TGCGCCAGCAGCTTGGTGGGGACCTCTGGGGCCAACGTCCTGACTTTC.

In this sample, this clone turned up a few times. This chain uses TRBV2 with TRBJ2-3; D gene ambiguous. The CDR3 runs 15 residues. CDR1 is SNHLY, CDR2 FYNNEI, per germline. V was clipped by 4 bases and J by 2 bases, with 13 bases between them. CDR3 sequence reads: CASSGPSSSTDTQYF. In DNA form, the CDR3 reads TGTGCCAGCAGTGGACCCTCTTCTTCCACAGATACGCAGTATTTT. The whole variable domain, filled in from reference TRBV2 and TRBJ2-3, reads EPEVTQTPSHQVTQMGQEVILRCVPISNHLYFYWYRQILGQKVEFLVSFYNNEISEKSEIFDDQFSVERPDGSNFTLKIRSTKLEDSAMYFCASSGPSSSTDTQYFGPGTRLTVL.

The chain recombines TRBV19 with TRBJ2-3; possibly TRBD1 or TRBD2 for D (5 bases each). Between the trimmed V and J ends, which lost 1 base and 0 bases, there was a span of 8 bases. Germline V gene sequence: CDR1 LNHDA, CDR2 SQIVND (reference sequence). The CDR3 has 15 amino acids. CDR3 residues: CASSIGRDSTDTQYF. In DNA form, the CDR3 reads TGTGCCAGTAGTATAGGCAGGGACAGCACAGATACGCAGTATTTT.

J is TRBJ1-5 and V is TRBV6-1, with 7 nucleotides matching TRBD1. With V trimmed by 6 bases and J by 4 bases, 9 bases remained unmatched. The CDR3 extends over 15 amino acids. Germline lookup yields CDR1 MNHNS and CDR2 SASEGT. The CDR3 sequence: CASRDRAQGNQPQHF. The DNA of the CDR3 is TGTGCCAGCAGAGACAGGGCCCAGGGGAATCAGCCCCAGCATTTT.

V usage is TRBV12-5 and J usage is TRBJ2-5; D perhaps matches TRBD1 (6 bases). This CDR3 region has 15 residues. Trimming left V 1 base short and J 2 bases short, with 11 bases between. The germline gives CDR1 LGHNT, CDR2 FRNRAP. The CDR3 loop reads CASGLDGQPQETQYF. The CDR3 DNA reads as TGTGCTAGTGGTTTGGACGGACAGCCGCAAGAGACCCAGTACTTC.

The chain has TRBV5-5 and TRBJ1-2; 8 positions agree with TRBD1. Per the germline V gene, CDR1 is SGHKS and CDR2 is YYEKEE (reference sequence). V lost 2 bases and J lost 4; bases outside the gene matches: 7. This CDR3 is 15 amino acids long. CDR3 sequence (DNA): TGTGCCAGCAGCTTAGCAGGGGGCGGGAGCTATGGCTACACCTTC. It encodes CASSLAGGGSYGYTF.

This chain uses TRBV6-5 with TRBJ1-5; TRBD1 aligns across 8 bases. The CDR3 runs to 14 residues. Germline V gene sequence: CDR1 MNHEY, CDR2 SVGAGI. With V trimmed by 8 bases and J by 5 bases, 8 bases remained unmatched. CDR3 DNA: TGTGCCAGCTTAAGCGGACAGGGCGATCAGCCCCAGCATTTT. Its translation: CASLSGQGDQPQHF.

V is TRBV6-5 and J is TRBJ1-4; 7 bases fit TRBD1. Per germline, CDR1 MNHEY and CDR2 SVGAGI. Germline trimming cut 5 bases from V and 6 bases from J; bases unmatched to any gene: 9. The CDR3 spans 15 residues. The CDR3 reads CASSLRTGLDEKLFF. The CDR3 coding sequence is TGTGCCAGCAGTCTGCGGACAGGATTAGATGAAAAACTGTTTTTT.

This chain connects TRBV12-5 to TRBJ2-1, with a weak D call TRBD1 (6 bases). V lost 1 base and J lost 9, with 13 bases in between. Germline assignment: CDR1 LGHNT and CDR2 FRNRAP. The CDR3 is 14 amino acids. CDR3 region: CASGLEAGAVEQFF. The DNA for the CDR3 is TGTGCTAGTGGTTTGGAGGCAGGGGCGGTTGAGCAGTTCTTC.

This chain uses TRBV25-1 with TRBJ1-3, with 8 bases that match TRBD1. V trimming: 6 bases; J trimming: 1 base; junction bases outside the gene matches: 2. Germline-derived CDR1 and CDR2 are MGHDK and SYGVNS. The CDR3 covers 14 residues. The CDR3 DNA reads TGTGCCAGCAGGGACAGGGAATCTGGAAACACCATATATTTT. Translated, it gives CASRDRESGNTIYF. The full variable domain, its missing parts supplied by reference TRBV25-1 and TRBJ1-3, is EADIYQTPRYLVIGTGKKITLECSQTMGHDKMYWYQQDPGMELHLIHYSYGVNSTEKGDLSSESTVSRIRTEHFPLTLESARPSHTSQYLCASRDRESGNTIYFGEGSWLTVV.

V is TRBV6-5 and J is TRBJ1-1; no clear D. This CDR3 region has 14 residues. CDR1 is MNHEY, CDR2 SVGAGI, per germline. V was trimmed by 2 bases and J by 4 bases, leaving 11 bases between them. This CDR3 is CASSYTNFGTEAFF. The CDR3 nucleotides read TGTGCCAGCAGTTACACGAACTTCGGCACTGAAGCTTTCTTT.

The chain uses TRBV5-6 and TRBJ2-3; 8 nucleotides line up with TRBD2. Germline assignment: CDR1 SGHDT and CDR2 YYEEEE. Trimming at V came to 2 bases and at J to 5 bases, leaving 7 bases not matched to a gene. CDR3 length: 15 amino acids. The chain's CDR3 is CASSFLAGEGDTQYF. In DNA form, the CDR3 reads TGTGCCAGCAGCTTCCTAGCGGGCGAAGGAGATACGCAGTATTTT.

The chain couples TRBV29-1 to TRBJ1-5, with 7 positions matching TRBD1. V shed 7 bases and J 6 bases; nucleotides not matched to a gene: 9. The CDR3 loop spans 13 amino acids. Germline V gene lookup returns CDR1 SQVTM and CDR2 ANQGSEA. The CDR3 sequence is CSGSGTEGQPQHF. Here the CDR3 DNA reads TGCAGCGGGAGCGGGACAGAGGGTCAGCCCCAGCATTTT.

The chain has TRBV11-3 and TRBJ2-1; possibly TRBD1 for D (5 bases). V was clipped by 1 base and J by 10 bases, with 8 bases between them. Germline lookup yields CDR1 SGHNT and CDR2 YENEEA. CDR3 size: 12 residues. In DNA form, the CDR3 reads TGTGCCAGCAGCTTAGCAGACAGAGAGCAGTTCTTC. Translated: CASSLADREQFF.

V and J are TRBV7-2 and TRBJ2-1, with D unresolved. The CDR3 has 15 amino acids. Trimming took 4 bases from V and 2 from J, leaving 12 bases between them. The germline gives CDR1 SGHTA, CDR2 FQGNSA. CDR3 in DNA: TGTGCCAGCAGCTCCATGGGGAACCCCTACAATGAGCAGTTCTTC. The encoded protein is CASSSMGNPYNEQFF.

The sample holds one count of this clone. CDR3 in DNA: TGTGCCAGCAAGAGTTCCGGGACTGAATATGATGAGCAGTTCTTC. This sequence encodes CASKSSGTEYDEQFF. The V gene is TRBV5-4, the J gene TRBJ2-1, with D possibly TRBD2 on 6 matching bases. This CDR3 spans 15 amino acids. From germline, CDR1 is SGHNT and CDR2 YYREEE (reference sequence). V lost 6 bases, J lost 8 bases, and 21 bases lay in between.